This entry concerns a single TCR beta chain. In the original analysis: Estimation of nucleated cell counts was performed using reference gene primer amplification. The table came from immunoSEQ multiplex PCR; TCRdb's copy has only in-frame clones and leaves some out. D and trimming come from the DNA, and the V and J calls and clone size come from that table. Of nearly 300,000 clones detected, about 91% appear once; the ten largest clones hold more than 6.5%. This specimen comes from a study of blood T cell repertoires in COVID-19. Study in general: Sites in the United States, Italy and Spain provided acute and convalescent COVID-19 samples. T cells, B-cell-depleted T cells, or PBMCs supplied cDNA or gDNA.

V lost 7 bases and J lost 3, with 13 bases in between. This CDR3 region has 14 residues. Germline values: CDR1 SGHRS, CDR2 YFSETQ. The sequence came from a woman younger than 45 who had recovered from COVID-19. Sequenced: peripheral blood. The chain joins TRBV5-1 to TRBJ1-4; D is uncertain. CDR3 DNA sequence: TGCGCCAGCCGCGAGGGCAGCTCTAATGAAAAACTGTTTTTT. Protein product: CASREGSSNEKLFF.